A selection of T cell receptor beta chains follows, all from one sample in a study of beta chain features in type 1 diabetes. Here immunoSEQ multiplex PCR was the method, and the copy in TCRdb shows in-frame clones only, minus some. The sample holds roughly 500,000 clones, roughly an eighth seen once. Sequencing input: naive CD4+ T cells from blood. These receptors were taken from a young woman in good health. CDR3s include the opening cysteine and the closing phenylalanine or tryptophan. A D gene is named only where the DNA matches it firmly. The size field is filled for only some rows; it gives once, few, many or a size class.

cdr3_length j_call v_call d_call clone_size cdr3_aa cdr3_nt
15 TRBJ2-5 TRBV4-2 . few CASSQVHAIQETQYF TGTGCCAGCAGCCAAGTTCACGCGATACAAGAGACCCAGTACTTC
13 TRBJ2-3 TRBV30 . . CAWNPGGTDTQYF TGTGCCTGGAACCCCGGAGGCACAGATACGCAGTATTTT
15 TRBJ2-1 TRBV7-3 TRBD2 few CASSFTGLAGDEQFF TGTGCCAGCAGCTTTACGGGACTAGCGGGAGATGAGCAGTTCTTC
14 TRBJ1-2 TRBV15 . . CATSRDFPSNGYTF TGTGCCACCAGCAGAGATTTTCCCTCGAATGGCTACACCTTC
13 TRBJ2-7 TRBV30 . . CAWALGNSYEQYF TGTGCCTGGGCCCTGGGGAACTCCTACGAGCAGTACTTC
15 TRBJ2-1 TRBV5-1 TRBD2 . CASSSGLAGDAEQFF TGCGCCAGCAGCTCGGGACTAGCGGGAGATGCTGAGCAGTTCTTC
11 TRBJ1-2 TRBV20-1 . . CSAQWAEGYTF TGCAGTGCGCAGTGGGCCGAGGGCTACACCTTC
14 TRBJ2-3 TRBV9 . few CASSGGGQRDTQYF TGTGCCAGCAGCGGAGGCGGGCAGAGAGATACGCAGTATTTT
12 TRBJ2-3 TRBV2 . . CASVWTEDTQYF TGTGCCAGCGTCTGGACGGAAGATACGCAGTATTTT
14 TRBJ1-6 TRBV7-9 . few CASSFPTDNSPLHF TGTGCCAGCAGCTTCCCGACAGATAATTCACCCCTCCACTTT
15 TRBJ2-2 TRBV29-1 . few CSVDRRRGAAEELFF TGCAGCGTTGACCGGCGTCGGGGAGCAGCCGAGGAGCTGTTTTTT
14 TRBJ1-5 TRBV2 TRBD1 few CASNRGQMNQPQHF TGTGCCAGCAACAGGGGGCAGATGAATCAGCCCCAGCATTTT
12 TRBJ1-5 TRBV25-1 . many CASSYSNQPQHF TGTGCCAGCAGCTATAGCAATCAGCCCCAGCATTTT
14 TRBJ2-1 TRBV29-1 . . CGSEGPPPRNEQFF TGCGGATCGGAGGGACCCCCTCCTCGGAATGAGCAGTTCTTC
12 TRBJ2-1 TRBV5-1 . . CASSLAGNEQFF TGCGCCAGCAGCTTGGCTGGAAATGAGCAGTTCTTC
16 TRBJ2-1 TRBV6-5 TRBD2 . CASSYPTSGRTNEQFF TGTGCCAGCAGTTACCCGACTAGCGGGAGAACGAATGAGCAGTTCTTC
14 TRBJ1-1 TRBV29-1 TRBD1 few CSVRTEGARTEAFF TGCAGCGTTCGGACGGAGGGGGCGCGGACTGAAGCTTTCTTT
16 TRBJ2-4 TRBV19 . . CASSTAVQGRGNIQYF TGTGCCAGTAGTACCGCCGTACAGGGAAGGGGGAACATTCAGTACTTC
15 TRBJ1-4 TRBV9 . few CASSVRRDTGGKLFF TGTGCCAGCAGCGTCCGCCGGGACACGGGAGGTAAACTGTTTTTT
14 TRBJ1-2 TRBV5-4 . few CASSSGEGDYGYTF TGTGCCAGCAGTAGTGGTGAGGGTGACTATGGCTACACCTTC
16 TRBJ2-1 TRBV4-1 TRBD1 . CASSQLSGQGYNEQFF TGCGCCAGCAGCCAATTGTCAGGACAGGGCTACAATGAGCAGTTCTTC
12 TRBJ2-5 TRBV2 . few CASSASSETQYF TGTGCCAGCAGTGCTTCTTCGGAGACCCAGTACTTC
15 TRBJ2-2 TRBV2 . . CASKRFSGETGELFF TGTGCCAGCAAACGATTTAGTGGGGAGACCGGGGAGCTGTTTTTT
16 TRBJ2-7 TRBV7-2 . . CASSQNGGVRSYEQYF TGTGCCAGCAGCCAGAACGGAGGGGTGCGCTCCTACGAGCAGTACTTC
17 TRBJ2-7 TRBV11-2 . few CASSLQYVVLPGDEQYF TGTGCCAGCAGCTTACAATACGTAGTTCTCCCCGGGGACGAGCAGTACTTC
12 TRBJ1-2 TRBV23-1 . few CASSQSGDGYTF TGCGCCAGCAGTCAATCGGGGGATGGCTACACCTTC
13 TRBJ1-2 TRBV29-1 TRBD1 few CSASGTGSYGYTF TGCAGCGCCTCCGGGACAGGCAGCTATGGCTACACCTTC
15 TRBJ2-3 TRBV4-1 . . CASSQGVLPEDTQYF TGCGCCAGCAGCCAAGGAGTACTGCCGGAAGATACGCAGTATTTT
15 TRBJ2-1 TRBV18 TRBD1 . CASSPMTGRQSEQFF TGTGCCAGCTCACCAATGACAGGGCGGCAATCTGAGCAGTTCTTC
15 TRBJ2-1 TRBV7-2 . . CASSLVGQAYNEQFF TGTGCCAGCAGCTTAGTAGGTCAGGCCTACAATGAGCAGTTCTTC
14 TRBJ1-1 TRBV29-1 . . CSVGDITTSTEAFF TGCAGCGTTGGGGATATTACCACATCCACTGAAGCTTTCTTT
11 TRBJ2-1 TRBV30 . . CAWHRHNEQFF TGTGCCTGGCACCGTCACAATGAGCAGTTCTTC
15 TRBJ2-1 TRBV6-5 TRBD1 few CASSPTGGSYNEQFF TGTGCCAGCAGTCCGACAGGGGGGTCCTACAATGAGCAGTTCTTC
14 TRBJ2-7 TRBV29-1 . few CSVEIHPVRYEQYF TGCAGCGTTGAAATACACCCAGTGCGCTACGAGCAGTACTTC
15 TRBJ2-6 TRBV2 . . CASQGINSGANVLTF TGTGCCAGCCAGGGGATTAACTCTGGGGCCAACGTCCTGACTTTC
20 TRBJ2-6 TRBV4-3 . . CASSQTRPGQISSGANVLTF TGCGCCAGCAGCCAAACCCGGCCGGGACAAATAAGCTCTGGGGCCAACGTCCTGACTTTC
13 TRBJ1-2 TRBV4-3 . . CASSPERGRGYTF TGCGCCAGCAGCCCGGAGAGGGGACGAGGCTACACCTTC
17 TRBJ1-3 TRBV9 . . CASSVEAGQYSGNTIYF TGTGCCAGCAGCGTAGAGGCAGGACAGTACTCTGGAAACACCATATATTTT
15 TRBJ2-1 TRBV6-1 TRBD1 few CASSEGQGSVNEQFF TGTGCCAGCAGTGAAGGACAGGGAAGTGTGAATGAGCAGTTCTTC
14 TRBJ1-5 TRBV7-9 TRBD1 few CASSPTGGNQPQHF TGTGCCAGCAGTCCGACAGGGGGCAATCAGCCCCAGCATTTT
13 TRBJ1-3 TRBV29-1 . few CSVAGYHGNTIYF TGCAGCGTTGCAGGGTATCATGGAAACACCATATATTTT
15 TRBJ2-3 TRBV13 . few CASSQPTGGTDTQYF TGTGCCAGCAGCCAGCCGACAGGAGGCACAGATACGCAGTATTTT
13 TRBJ1-2 TRBV6-6 . few CASSNRAIDGYTF TGTGCCAGCAGTAACAGGGCCATCGATGGCTACACCTTC
17 TRBJ2-4 TRBV2 . . CASSEELGSPAKNIQYF TGTGCCAGCAGCGAAGAATTGGGGTCTCCTGCCAAAAACATTCAGTACTTC
13 TRBJ1-4 TRBV9 . . CASSVGQNEKLFF TGTGCCAGCAGCGTCGGACAGAATGAAAAACTGTTTTTT
14 TRBJ1-2 TRBV15 TRBD1 . CATSRDIRGSGYTF TGTGCCACCAGCAGAGATATCAGGGGGAGTGGCTACACCTTC
11 TRBJ2-1 TRBV7-2 . . CASSLVQTSLF TGTGCCAGCAGCTTAGTACAGACTAGTCTCTTC
14 TRBJ1-1 TRBV15 . few CATSPRRLNTEAFF TGTGCCACCAGCCCCCGGAGGCTGAACACTGAAGCTTTCTTT
13 TRBJ2-7 TRBV27 . . CASSFGRNYEQYF TGTGCCAGCAGTTTTGGCCGGAACTACGAGCAGTACTTC
11 TRBJ2-1 TRBV5-1 . . CASTRGIEQFF TGCGCCAGCACTAGGGGGATTGAGCAGTTCTTC
16 TRBJ2-3 TRBV4-1 . . CASSQGVRGWTDTQYF TGCGCCAGCAGCCAAGGGGTTCGGGGTTGGACAGATACGCAGTATTTT
14 TRBJ2-1 TRBV10-3 TRBD2 . CAIGEGLAANEQFF TGTGCCATCGGGGAAGGACTAGCGGCGAATGAGCAGTTCTTC